Sequencing of this T cell receptor beta chain was carried out in a study of blood T cell repertoires in COVID-19. Study overall: Samples of COVID-19 (acute and convalescent) were obtained from the United States, Italy and Spain. PBMCs, B-cell-depleted T cells, or T cells were the source of the cDNA or gDNA that made up the material.

Clones were sequenced by immunoSEQ multiplex PCR, and TCRdb holds only the in-frame ones, with some missing. The sample has some 110,000 clones, approximately 80% seen once. The V end was cut by 4 bases, the J end by 2 bases, with 11 bases between. Germline CDR1 is MGHDK and CDR2 is SYGVNS. The CDR3 consists of 14 residues. This TCR derives from a woman between 65 and 79 years old with acute or convalescent COVID-19. The chain recombines TRBV25-1 with TRBJ1-1, with D maybe TRBD1 (5 bases). Sequencing was performed on peripheral blood. The CDR3 coding sequence is TGTGCCAGCAGTGCTTTGACAGTTAACACTGAAGCTTTCTTT. Protein product: CASSALTVNTEAFF.